The 26 T cell receptor beta chains below all came from one sample that was sequenced in a study of shared clonotypes between healthy human individuals. Repertoires were generated with immunoSEQ multiplex PCR, while TCRdb's copy carries only in-frame clones and drops some. Of around 560,000 clones listed, around 96% are singletons. Cells designated naive CD8 were CD45RO-negative and were positively selected for CCR7, with terminally differentiated effector memory CD45RA+ cells excluded. The sample consisted of naive CD8+ T cells sorted from blood. The origin of the receptors is a woman aged 30 to 39 in good health.

The V and J genes are TRBV27 and TRBJ2-7; D ambiguous. V was clipped by 4 bases and J by 7 bases, with 11 bases between them. CDR3 length equals 12 residues. Per germline, CDR1 MNHEY and CDR2 SMNVEV (reference sequence). The CDR3 nucleotides are TGTGCCAGCAGTTCCGGCGGCGCGGAGCAGTACTTC. This sequence encodes CASSSGGAEQYF.

The genes are TRBV7-2 and TRBJ2-1; 10 nucleotides agree with TRBD2. The germline CDR1 and CDR2 sequences are SGHTA and FQGNSA. The CDR3 runs 17 residues. V lost 4 bases and J lost 11; bases outside the gene matches: 17. The DNA for the CDR3 is TGTGCCAGCAGCTCGCTATTCTCTAGCGGGAGAGAGTGGCAGCAGTTCTTC. Its protein is CASSSLFSSGREWQQFF.

The chain recombines TRBV11-2 with TRBJ2-5, with 7 positions matching TRBD2. The CDR3 length is 15 residues. Germline V gene lookup returns CDR1 SGHAT and CDR2 FQNNGV. Trimming took 1 base from V and 2 from J; bases not matched to a gene: 4. The CDR3 DNA follows: TGTGCCAGCAGCTTAGTCGGGAGGCATCAAGAGACCCAGTACTTC. Its protein product is CASSLVGRHQETQYF.

The rearrangement uses TRBV6-5 and TRBJ2-1; weak D call: TRBD1 (5 bases). The CDR3 totals 14 residues. V gave up 2 bases and J gave up 4 bases, with 9 bases separating them. Germline lookup yields CDR1 MNHEY and CDR2 SVGAGI. The CDR3 reads CASSYGAEYNEQFF. Here the CDR3 DNA reads TGTGCCAGCAGTTACGGGGCGGAGTACAATGAGCAGTTCTTC.

The CDR3 DNA follows: TGTGCCAGCAGCCGGACTAGGAGCACCGGGGAGCTGTTTTTT. It specifies CASSRTRSTGELFF. The chain has TRBV7-9 and TRBJ2-2, with 7 bases fitting TRBD2. Germline CDR1 reads SEHNR; CDR2 reads FQNEAQ (reference sequence). V lost 5 bases and J lost 4; bases outside the gene matches: 4. The CDR3 has 14 amino acids.

This rearrangement joins TRBV25-1 to TRBJ2-7; D gene ambiguous. CDR1 is MGHDK and CDR2 is SYGVNS in the germline V gene. The CDR3 extends over 14 amino acids. Trimming removed 2 bases at V and 1 base at J, with 9 bases between. CDR3 protein: CASSEQNPSYEQYF. The CDR3 DNA reads TGTGCCAGCAGTGAACAGAACCCATCCTACGAGCAGTACTTC.

The J gene is TRBJ2-3, the V gene TRBV18; D is unclear. The length of the CDR3 is 16 residues. The ends were cut back, 3 bases at V and 0 bases at J, with 13 bases in the middle. Germline CDR1 KGHSH, CDR2 LQKENI. This CDR3 is CASSPLLSESTDTQYF. The CDR3 coding sequence is TGTGCCAGCTCACCGCTGCTTTCGGAGAGCACAGATACGCAGTATTTT.

The chain combines TRBV4-1 with TRBJ2-1; 9 bases fit TRBD1. The trim removed 4 bases at V and 4 bases at J, leaving 5 bases unmatched. The CDR3 spans 15 residues. Germline loops: CDR1 MGHRA, CDR2 YSYEKL. The CDR3 DNA reads TGCGCCAGCAGCCTCCGGGACAGGGCATACAATGAGCAGTTCTTC. Residues: CASSLRDRAYNEQFF.

The genes are TRBV27 and TRBJ2-2; the match to TRBD2 covers 15 bases. The V and J ends lost 10 bases and 1 base, in that order; junction bases with no gene match: 1. CDR3 length equals 15 residues. Germline lookup yields CDR1 MNHEY and CDR2 SMNVEV (reference sequence). The CDR3 nucleotides read TGTGCCACGGGACTAGCGGGGGGGAACACCGGGGAGCTGTTTTTT. Translation gives CATGLAGGNTGELFF.

The chain recombines TRBV6-5 with TRBJ2-5, with 9 bases matching TRBD2. The CDR3 is 14 amino acids. The germline CDR1 and CDR2 sequences are MNHEY and SVGAGI. V lost 7 bases, J lost 1 base, and 4 bases stayed unmatched. In nucleotides, the CDR3 is TGTGCCAGCACTCAGACTAGCGGCCAAGAGACCCAGTACTTC. This gives the protein CASTQTSGQETQYF.

The chain couples TRBV27 to TRBJ1-5; tentative D call: TRBD1 (5 bases). Germline V CDR1 and CDR2: MNHEY, SMNVEV (reference sequence). This CDR3 has 17 residues. Deletions cut 5 bases from V and 4 bases from J, with 21 bases between. The CDR3 sequence: CASSTGTVATSNQPQHF. Here the CDR3 DNA reads TGTGCCAGCAGTACGGGGACGGTTGCCACTTCAAATCAGCCCCAGCATTTT.

This chain links TRBV19 with TRBJ1-5; D unresolved. The CDR3 is 17 amino acids. The germline gives CDR1 LNHDA, CDR2 SQIVND (reference sequence). The ends were cut back, 0 bases at V and 1 base at J, with 13 bases in the middle. As DNA, the CDR3 is TGTGCCAGTAGTATAGAGGTCCAGACTCTGAGCAATCAGCCCCAGCATTTT. It is translated as CASSIEVQTLSNQPQHF.

This CDR3 reads CASSVAVWSSYNEQFF. The CDR3 region has the DNA TGTGCCAGCAGTGTCGCGGTTTGGAGCTCCTACAATGAGCAGTTCTTC. The chain recombines TRBV2 with TRBJ2-1; D ambiguous. The CDR3 has 16 residues. Trimming took 4 bases from V and 0 from J, leaving 13 bases between them. Germline V gene sequence: CDR1 SNHLY, CDR2 FYNNEI.

The gene calls are TRBV27 and TRBJ2-7; tentative D call: TRBD2 (5 bases). Trimming left V 5 bases short and J 3 bases short, with 14 bases between. The germline gives CDR1 MNHEY, CDR2 SMNVEV (reference sequence). This CDR3 is built from 14 residues. CDR3 residues: CASSPTTSVYEQYF. The CDR3 DNA is TGTGCCAGCAGTCCGACTACATCGGTCTACGAGCAGTACTTC.

The genes are TRBV7-3 and TRBJ2-3; 8 bases match TRBD2. V gave up 8 bases and J gave up 0 bases; unmatched junction bases: 4. The V gene's germline CDR1 is SGHTA and CDR2 FQGTGA. CDR3 length equals 14 residues. The CDR3 sequence: CASGGGRSTDTQYF. The CDR3 DNA sequence: TGTGCCAGCGGTGGCGGGAGGAGCACAGATACGCAGTATTTT.

The V call is TRBV5-5, the J call TRBJ2-7; D not resolved. This CDR3 region has 13 residues. Germline lookup yields CDR1 SGHKS and CDR2 YYEKEE (reference sequence). Trimming removed 0 bases from V and 3 bases from J, with 7 bases in between. The CDR3 reads CASSLEIYYEQYF. For the CDR3, the DNA is TGTGCCAGCAGCTTGGAGATCTACTACGAGCAGTACTTC.

The gene calls are TRBV27 and TRBJ2-2; the D gene could be TRBD1 or TRBD2 (5 bases each). The ends were cut back, 7 bases at V and 4 bases at J, with 16 bases in the middle. The length of the CDR3 is 15 residues. CDR1 and CDR2 from the germline V gene are MNHEY and SMNVEV (reference sequence). The CDR3 bases are TGTGCCAGCACGGGACCGCGGGTGGGCACCGGGGAGCTGTTTTTT. Protein sequence: CASTGPRVGTGELFF.

The chain joins TRBV18 to TRBJ1-5; D is perhaps TRBD1 (6 bases). The CDR3 contains 13 residues. V was shortened by 3 bases and J by 8 bases, with 11 bases between the two germline ends. Germline V gene sequence: CDR1 KGHSH, CDR2 LQKENI. DNA of the CDR3: TGTGCCAGCTCACCGGAGGGGGTTGAGCCCCAGCATTTT. Its translation is CASSPEGVEPQHF.

The V and J genes are TRBV5-6 and TRBJ2-7; 11 bases are a match to TRBD2. The germline V gene encodes CDR1 SGHDT and CDR2 YYEEEE. Losses at the gene ends were 4 bases for V and 2 bases for J; bases not matched to a gene: 11. The CDR3 extends over 17 amino acids. Here the CDR3 DNA reads TGTGCCAGCAGCCGCGGGACTAGCGGAATTTCTGCCTACGAGCAGTACTTC. Translation gives CASSRGTSGISAYEQYF.

The V and J genes are TRBV15 and TRBJ2-7; D may match TRBD1 or TRBD2 (5 bases each). Germline V CDR1 and CDR2: LNHNV, YYDKDF (reference sequence). CDR3 length: 11 residues. Trimming took off 8 bases at V and 3 bases at J, with 8 bases between the two ends. Here the CDR3 reads CATGDDYEQYF. CDR3 DNA: TGTGCCACCGGGGACGACTACGAGCAGTACTTC.

This chain uses TRBV10-2 with TRBJ2-7, with 7 bases lining up with TRBD2. The CDR3 has 13 amino acids. With V trimmed by 4 bases and J by 6 bases, 6 bases remained unmatched. Germline V gene data show CDR1 as WSHSY and CDR2 as SAAADI. The CDR3 loop is CASSGGRAGEQYF. The CDR3 bases are TGCGCCAGCAGTGGAGGGAGGGCGGGCGAGCAGTACTTC.

About this clone: In the same sample, other DNA sequences code for this CDR3. V usage is TRBV4-2 and J usage is TRBJ2-7; D is perhaps TRBD1 (5 bases). V was cut by 1 base and J by 3 bases, with 7 bases left in between. The length of the CDR3 is 13 residues. Germline loops: CDR1 LGHNA, CDR2 YNFKEQ. This CDR3 reads CASSQGGSYEQYF. The CDR3 coding sequence is TGTGCCAGCAGCCAAGGGGGCAGCTACGAGCAGTACTTC.

The J gene is TRBJ2-2, the V gene TRBV27; D is unclear. The CDR3 consists of 11 residues. Germline V CDR1 and CDR2: MNHEY, SMNVEV (reference sequence). V lost 5 bases and J lost 4, with 2 bases in between. The CDR3 region has the DNA TGTGCCAGCAGTCCCACCGGGGAGCTGTTTTTT. The encoded protein is CASSPTGELFF.

V is TRBV28 and J is TRBJ2-7; perhaps TRBD1 as D (6 bases). The CDR3 length is 16 residues. V dropped 2 bases and J dropped 7 bases, with 21 bases sitting between them. CDR1 is MDHEN and CDR2 is SYDVKM in the germline V gene. CDR3 sequence reads: CASSLLQGREPGEQYF. CDR3 in DNA: TGTGCCAGCAGTTTACTTCAGGGGAGAGAACCTGGGGAGCAGTACTTC. The full variable domain, with the rest looked up from reference TRBV28 and TRBJ2-7, is DVKVTQSSRYLVKRTGEKVFLECVQDMDHENMFWYRQDPGLGLRLIYFSYDVKMKEKGDIPEGYSVSREKKERFSLILESASTNQTSMYLCASSLLQGREPGEQYFGPGTRLTVT.

The rearrangement uses TRBV7-2 and TRBJ2-5, with D perhaps TRBD2 (6 bases). Judging by the DNA end, TRBJ2-7 fits better; the J call may be wrong. There are 14 residues in the CDR3. Looked up from germline, CDR1 is SGHTA and CDR2 is FQGNSA. CDR3 loop: CASSLLGGSYEQYF. CDR3 sequence (DNA): TGTGCCAGCAGCCTACTCGGGGGATCCTACGAGCAGTACTTC.

This rearrangement joins TRBV6-5 to TRBJ2-7; D gene unclear. V lost 8 bases and J lost 1, with 9 bases in between. The V gene's germline CDR1 is MNHEY and CDR2 SVGAGI. CDR3 length: 12 amino acids. The CDR3: CASRAPSYEQYF. CDR3 nucleotides: TGTGCCAGCCGGGCCCCATCCTACGAGCAGTACTTC.